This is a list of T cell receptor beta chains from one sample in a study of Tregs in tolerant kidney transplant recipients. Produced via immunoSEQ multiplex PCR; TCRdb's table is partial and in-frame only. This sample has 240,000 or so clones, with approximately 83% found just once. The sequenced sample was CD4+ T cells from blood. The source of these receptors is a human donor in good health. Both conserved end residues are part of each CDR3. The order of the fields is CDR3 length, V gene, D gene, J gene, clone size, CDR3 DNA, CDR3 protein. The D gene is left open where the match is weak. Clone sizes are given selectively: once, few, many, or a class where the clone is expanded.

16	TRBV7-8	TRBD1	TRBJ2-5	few	TGTGCCAGCAGCTTAGCTTCGGACAGGTATTGGGAGACCCAGTACTTC	CASSLASDRYWETQYF
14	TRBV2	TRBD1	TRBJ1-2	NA	TGTGCCAGCAGTACACAGGGGGCTAACTATGGCTACACCTTC	CASSTQGANYGYTF
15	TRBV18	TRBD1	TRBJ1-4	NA	TGTGCCAGCTCACCAGACAGGGACGCCAATGAAAAACTGTTTTTT	CASSPDRDANEKLFF
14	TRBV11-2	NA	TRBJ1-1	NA	TGTGCCAGCAGCCCCCGCGGTGGGGGGACTGAAGCTTTCTTT	CASSPRGGGTEAFF
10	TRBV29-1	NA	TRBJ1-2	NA	TGCAGCGTTGGGGGGGGTGGCTACACCTTC	CSVGGGGYTF
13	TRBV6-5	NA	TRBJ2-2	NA	TGTGCCAGCAGAACCCCGGGGACCGGGGAGCTGTTTTTT	CASRTPGTGELFF
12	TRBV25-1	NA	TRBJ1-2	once	TGTGCCAGCAGCAGGGGCTACCATGGCTACACCTTC	CASSRGYHGYTF
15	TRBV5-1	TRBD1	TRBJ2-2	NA	TGCGCCAGCAGCTACACAGGGGTCGGGACCGGGGAGCTGTTTTTT	CASSYTGVGTGELFF
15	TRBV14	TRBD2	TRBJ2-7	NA	TGTGCCAGCAGCCCAGGGCTACTAGCGGGATACGAGCAGTACTTC	CASSPGLLAGYEQYF
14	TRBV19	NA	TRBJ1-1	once	TGTGCCAGTAGTTTACGACAAGTGGGCACTGAAGCTTTCTTT	CASSLRQVGTEAFF
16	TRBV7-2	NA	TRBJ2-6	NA	TGTGCCAGCAGCTTTTCCGTTTCCTCTGGGGCCAACGTCCTGACTTTC	CASSFSVSSGANVLTF
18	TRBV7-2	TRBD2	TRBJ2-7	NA	TGTGCCAGCAGCCCAAATAGGCTCCTAGCGGAACCGACCTACGAGCAGTACTTC	CASSPNRLLAEPTYEQYF
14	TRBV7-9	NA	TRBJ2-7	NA	TGTGCCAGCAGACCCGACAGAAGTGTCTTCGAGCAGTACTTC	CASRPDRSVFEQYF
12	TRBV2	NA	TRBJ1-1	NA	TGTGCCAGCAGTCTCGATAGGTCTGAAGCTTTCTTT	CASSLDRSEAFF
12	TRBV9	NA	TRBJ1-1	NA	TGCGCCAGCAGCGTCGAAGGACGGCGGGCTTTCTTT	CASSVEGRRAFF
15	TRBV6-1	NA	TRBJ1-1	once	TGTGCCAGCAGGCTTTTGGAACAGTCGAACACTGAAGCTTTCTTT	CASRLLEQSNTEAFF
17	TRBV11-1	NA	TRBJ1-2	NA	TGTGCCAGCAGCCCAGAAGACCGGTTTACAGTCGGTCGCGGCTACACCTTC	CASSPEDRFTVGRGYTF
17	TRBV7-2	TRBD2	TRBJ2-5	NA	TGTGCCAGCAGCCAGCGAGCGGGAGGAGGTGTACGGGAGACCCAGTACTTC	CASSQRAGGGVRETQYF
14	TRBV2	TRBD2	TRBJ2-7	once	TGTGCCCTCCGTGAAACTAGCGGGAGTCACGAGCAGTACTTC	CALRETSGSHEQYF
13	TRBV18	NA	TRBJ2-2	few	TGTGCCAGCTCACCAGGATATACCGGGGAGCTGTTTTTT	CASSPGYTGELFF
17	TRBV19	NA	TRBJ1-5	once	TGTGCCAGTAGCCGAACCTTAAAGCACCATAGCAATCAGCCCCAGCATTTT	CASSRTLKHHSNQPQHF
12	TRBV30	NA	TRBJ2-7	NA	TGTGCCTGGAGCCCCTTTAACTACGAGCAGTACTTC	CAWSPFNYEQYF
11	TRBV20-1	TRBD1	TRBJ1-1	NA	TGCAGTGCGGCAGGGGGCACTGAAGCTTTCTTT	CSAAGGTEAFF
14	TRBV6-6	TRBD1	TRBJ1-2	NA	TGTGCCAGCAGTACCGGGACAGGGGCCTTTGGCTACACCTTC	CASSTGTGAFGYTF
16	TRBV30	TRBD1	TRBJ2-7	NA	TGTGCCTGGACCGGGGGCCAGGGGGCATTCTTATACGAGCAGTACTTC	CAWTGGQGAFLYEQYF
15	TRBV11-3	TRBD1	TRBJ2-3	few	TGTGCCAGCAGCTTGGGACAGGGGCGCACAGATACGCAGTATTTT	CASSLGQGRTDTQYF
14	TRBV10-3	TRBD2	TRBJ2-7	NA	TGTGCCGTCAGGGGGACTAGCGGAGACTACGAGCAGTACTTC	CAVRGTSGDYEQYF
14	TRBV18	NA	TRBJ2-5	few	TGTGCCAGCTCAAATCAACGGGGCGAGGAGACCCAGTACTTC	CASSNQRGEETQYF
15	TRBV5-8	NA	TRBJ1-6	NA	TGTGCCAGCAGCTTGGACGGACGAGGGAGTTCACCCCTCCACTTT	CASSLDGRGSSPLHF
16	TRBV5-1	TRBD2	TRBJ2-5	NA	TGCGCCAGCAGCTTGACGCGGGGGGGCGTAACTGAGACCCAGTACTTC	CASSLTRGGVTETQYF
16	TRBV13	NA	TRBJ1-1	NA	TGTGCCAGCAGCTTAGGCCAGGGCGTTCCCTCTGTTGAAGCTTTCTTT	CASSLGQGVPSVEAFF
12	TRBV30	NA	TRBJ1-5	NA	TGTGCCTGGAGTGTATGGCCAGGGCCCCAGCATTTT	CAWSVWPGPQHF
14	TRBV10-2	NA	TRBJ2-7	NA	TGCGCCAGCAGTGAGTCTCGGGAGCTCTACGAGCAGTACTTC	CASSESRELYEQYF
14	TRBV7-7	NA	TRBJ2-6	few	TGTGCCAGCAGCTCTAGCTCTGGGGCCAACGTCCTGACTTTC	CASSSSSGANVLTF
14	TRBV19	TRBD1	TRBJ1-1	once	TGTGCCAGTAGTAGGACAGGGGTTAACACTGAAGCTTTCTTT	CASSRTGVNTEAFF
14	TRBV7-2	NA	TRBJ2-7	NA	TGTGCCAGCAGCTTATCTTTCGGAGGATACGAGCAGTACTTC	CASSLSFGGYEQYF
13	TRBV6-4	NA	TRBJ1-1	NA	TGTGCCAGCAGACGCGGCGAGAACACTGAAGCTTTCTTT	CASRRGENTEAFF
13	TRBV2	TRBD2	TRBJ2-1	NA	TGTGCCAGCAGCACCGGGACTAAATATGAGCAGTTCTTC	CASSTGTKYEQFF
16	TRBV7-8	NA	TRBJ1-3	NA	TGTGCCAGCAGCTTAGAGGGCCAGGCCTCTGGAAACACCATATATTTT	CASSLEGQASGNTIYF
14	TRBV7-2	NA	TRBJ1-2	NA	TGTGCCAGCAGCTTACGAGGGGCAGGGAGCGGCTACACCTTC	CASSLRGAGSGYTF
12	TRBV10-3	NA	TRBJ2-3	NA	TGTGCCATCAGAGACGTCACAGATACGCAGTATTTT	CAIRDVTDTQYF
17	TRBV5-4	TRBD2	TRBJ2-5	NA	TGTGCCAGCAGCACGGGACTAGCGGGGGCGCTCGGAGAGACCCAGTACTTC	CASSTGLAGALGETQYF
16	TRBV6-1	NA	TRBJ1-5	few	TGTGCCAGCAGTGACAATGGGGCCTTACGGTCTCAGCCCCAGCATTTT	CASSDNGALRSQPQHF
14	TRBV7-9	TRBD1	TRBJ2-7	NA	TGTGCCAGCAGCCGGGGACAGGGCCTTTACGAGCAGTACTTC	CASSRGQGLYEQYF
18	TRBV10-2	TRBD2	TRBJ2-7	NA	TGCGCCAGCAGTGAGGCGAAATTCGGGGCGGGAGTCTCCTACGAGCAGTACTTC	CASSEAKFGAGVSYEQYF
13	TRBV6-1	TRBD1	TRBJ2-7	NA	TGTGCCATCACGGACAGGGGTGGTGGCGAGCAGTACTTC	CAITDRGGGEQYF
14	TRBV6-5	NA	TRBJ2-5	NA	TGTGCCAGCAGTTACCTACAGGGGGGGGAGACCCAGTACTTC	CASSYLQGGETQYF
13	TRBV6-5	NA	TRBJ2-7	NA	TGTGCCAGCAGTTACTCGCAGGGTAACGAGCAGTACTTC	CASSYSQGNEQYF
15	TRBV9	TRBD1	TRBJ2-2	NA	TGTGCCAGCAGCCCCGGGACAGTGAACACCGGGGAGCTGTTTTTT	CASSPGTVNTGELFF
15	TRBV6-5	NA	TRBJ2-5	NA	TGTGCCAGCAGTTCTAAATCTTTTACCCCGAGTGAGCAGTACTTC	CASSSKSFTPSEQYF
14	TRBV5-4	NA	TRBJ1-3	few	TGTGCCAGCAGCTCCCTTAGCTCTGGAAACACCATATATTTT	CASSSLSSGNTIYF
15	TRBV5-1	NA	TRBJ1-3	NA	TGCGCCAGCAGCCTAGACAGATCGGGTGGAAACACCATATATTTT	CASSLDRSGGNTIYF
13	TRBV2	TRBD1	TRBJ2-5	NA	TGTGCCAGCAGTCTCAACAGGGGCGAGACCCAGTACTTC	CASSLNRGETQYF